Each of the 18 T cell receptor beta chains below was sequenced from the same sample in a study of blood T cell repertoires in COVID-19. Using immunoSEQ multiplex PCR, the repertoire was profiled, and TCRdb retains in-frame clones only, with some absent. The data contain about 170,000 clones, about 93% of them singletons. The sample consisted of peripheral blood. These receptor sequences come from a woman aged 50 to 60 with acute or convalescent COVID-19.

CDR3 sequence reads: CASSLGGGVGGYTF. CDR3 DNA: TGTGCCAGCAGCTTGGGCGGAGGGGTGGGAGGCTACACCTTC. V and J are TRBV5-4 and TRBJ1-2; D is possibly TRBD1 (5 bases). Looked up from germline, CDR1 is SGHNT and CDR2 is YYREEE (reference sequence). There are 14 residues in the CDR3. V gave up 0 bases and J gave up 8 bases, with 14 bases separating them.

The chain uses TRBV30 and TRBJ1-3; D is uncertain. The V gene's germline CDR1 is GTSNPN and CDR2 SVGIG (reference sequence). The CDR3 has 15 residues. Trimming cost V 0 bases and J 0 bases, with 9 bases left between them. CDR3: CAWSVGSSSGNTIYF. The CDR3 region has the DNA TGTGCCTGGAGTGTCGGGTCGAGCTCTGGAAACACCATATATTTT.

The rearrangement uses TRBV11-2 and TRBJ2-2; D is uncertain. The germline V and J ends were trimmed by 5 bases and 0 bases, with 13 bases remaining between them. The CDR3 has 16 residues. CDR1 is SGHAT and CDR2 is FQNNGV in the germline V gene. The CDR3 nucleotides read TGTGCCAGCAGCCCGCGGATTGAATCGAACACCGGGGAGCTGTTTTTT. Translation: CASSPRIESNTGELFF.

About this clone: The sample carries other DNA sequences with the same CDR3. The V call is TRBV29-1, the J call TRBJ2-2; 7 positions match TRBD2. V trimming: 4 bases; J trimming: 2 bases; junction bases outside the gene matches: 4. This CDR3 has 14 residues. Germline CDR1 is SQVTM and CDR2 is ANQGSEA. CDR3 in amino acids: CSVGLAANTGELFF. CDR3 nucleotides: TGCAGCGTTGGGCTAGCGGCCAACACCGGGGAGCTGTTTTTT.

Comment on this clone: Germline and junction disagree at one end, which may indicate a read error. The V and J genes are TRBV12-3 or TRBV12-4 and TRBJ2-1; 11 positions match TRBD2. The CDR3 loop spans 13 amino acids. The CDR3 spells CASNLAGGNEQFF. DNA for the CDR3: TGTGCCAGCAATTTAGCGGGGGGGAATGAGCAGTTCTTC.

The chain employs TRBV2 and TRBJ1-1, with D tentatively TRBD1 (5 bases). V lost 5 bases to trimming and J lost 4 bases, with 14 bases between them. Germline lookup yields CDR1 SNHLY and CDR2 FYNNEI. The CDR3 totals 14 residues. CDR3 sequence (DNA): TGTGCCAGCAGTCTCGGCTTCGGGGGCACTGAAGCTTTCTTT. Its protein product is CASSLGFGGTEAFF.

The chain combines TRBV12-3 or TRBV12-4 with TRBJ1-6; 8 nucleotides line up with TRBD1. The CDR3 is made up of 13 amino acids. V trimming: 7 bases; J trimming: 9 bases; junction bases outside the gene matches: 5. The CDR3 nucleotides are TGTGCCAGCACAGACAGGGGTTTTTCACCCCTCCACTTT. Translation gives CASTDRGFSPLHF.

This rearrangement joins TRBV6-2 or TRBV6-3 to TRBJ2-5; 10 bases map to TRBD2. Germline V gene sequence: CDR1 MNHEY, CDR2 SVGEGT. The junction had 8 bases not matched to a gene; V was cut back by 2 bases and J by 5 bases. The CDR3 length is 16 residues. CDR3 region: CASSYKAGGREETQYF. The CDR3 bases are TGTGCCAGCAGTTACAAAGCGGGAGGGAGGGAGGAGACCCAGTACTTC.

This chain uses TRBV4-3 with TRBJ2-2; 11 bases agree with TRBD2. The CDR3 has 16 residues. Germline values: CDR1 LGHNA, CDR2 YSLEER. Trimming at V came to 3 bases and at J to 6 bases, leaving 6 bases not matched to a gene. The CDR3 region is CASSQDTSGSAGELFF. The CDR3 nucleotides are TGCGCCAGCAGCCAGGATACTAGCGGGAGTGCCGGGGAGCTGTTTTTT.

There are a few counts of this clone. The junction and the germline gene differ at one end; a read error may be behind it. The genes are TRBV6-6 and TRBJ1-2; D might be TRBD1 (6 bases). CDR3 size: 13 residues. The germline V gene has CDR1 MNHNY and CDR2 SVGAGI (reference sequence). CDR3 nucleotide sequence: TGTGCCACCAGTGTGGGGGCAGGCTATGGCTACACCTTC. Encoded protein: CATSVGAGYGYTF.

The chain uses TRBV4-3 and TRBJ2-7, with D possibly matching TRBD2 (5 bases). There are 15 residues in the CDR3. Trimming stripped 1 base from V and 5 bases from J, with 15 bases between. Germline lookup yields CDR1 LGHNA and CDR2 YSLEER. This CDR3 reads CASSQGVQDLDEQYF. DNA of the CDR3: TGCGCCAGCAGCCAAGGGGTTCAGGACTTGGACGAGCAGTACTTC.

The J gene is TRBJ1-5, the V gene TRBV19; no clear D. The CDR3 loop spans 13 amino acids. CDR1 LNHDA and CDR2 SQIVND come from the germline V gene (reference sequence). V shed 4 bases and J shed 3 bases, with 7 bases lying between them. As DNA, the CDR3 is TGTGCCAGTAGTAAGAACTCCAATCAGCCCCAGCATTTT. Translation: CASSKNSNQPQHF. Based on the CDR3 plus reference TRBV19 and TRBJ1-5, the full variable domain is DGGITQSPKYLFRKEGQNVTLSCEQNLNHDAMYWYRQDPGQGLRLIYYSQIVNDFQKGDIAEGYSVSREKKESFPLTVTSAQKNPTAFYLCASSKNSNQPQHFGDGTRLSIL.

The chain has TRBV19 and TRBJ2-5; TRBD1 agrees at 7 bases. Germline V lookup: CDR1 LNHDA, CDR2 SQIVND (reference sequence). With 4 bases clipped from V and 3 bases from J, the junction kept 2 bases outside the gene matches. This CDR3 comprises 13 residues. In DNA form, the CDR3 reads TGTGCCAGTAGTACCGACAGGGAAGAGACCCAGTACTTC. Translation gives CASSTDREETQYF.

The chain is built from TRBV6-2 or TRBV6-3 and TRBJ1-5, with 8 nucleotides matching TRBD1. The V and J ends lost 3 bases and 2 bases, in that order; junction bases with no gene match: 9. Germline assignment: CDR1 MNHEY and CDR2 SVGEGT. The CDR3 length is 17 residues. CDR3 DNA sequence: TGTGCCAGCAGTTATTCCACCTGGGGACAGGGCAATCAGCCCCAGCATTTT. Amino acid sequence: CASSYSTWGQGNQPQHF.

Turning to this clone: The same CDR3 also results from other DNA sequences found in this sample. The chain employs TRBV27 and TRBJ1-2, with D possibly TRBD1 on 6 matching bases. The germline gives CDR1 MNHEY, CDR2 SMNVEV (reference sequence). With 2 bases removed from V and 2 bases from J, the gap between germline ends came to 6 bases. The CDR3 is 13 residues long. In nucleotides, the CDR3 is TGTGCCAGCAGTTTAAGGGGGAACTATGGCTACACCTTC. Translated: CASSLRGNYGYTF.

The rearrangement uses TRBV6-5 and TRBJ2-1; D is undetermined. Trimming shortened V by 2 bases and J by 0 bases, and 5 bases separated the two germline ends. Germline V CDR1 and CDR2: MNHEY, SVGAGI. CDR3 length equals 14 residues. CDR3 protein: CASSYDSSYNEQFF. The CDR3 DNA reads as TGTGCCAGCAGTTACGATAGCTCCTACAATGAGCAGTTCTTC.

V is TRBV6-4 and J is TRBJ1-3; 9 bases fit TRBD1. This CDR3 has 18 residues. Trimming removed 6 bases from V and 0 bases from J; junction bases left unmatched: 12. The V gene's germline CDR1 is MRHNA and CDR2 SNTAGT. CDR3 nucleotide sequence: TGTGCCAGCAGGAACCGGGGGACAGGGATCATCTCTGGAAACACCATATATTTT. It encodes CASRNRGTGIISGNTIYF.

The rearrangement uses TRBV6-1 and TRBJ1-4, with 7 positions matching TRBD1. The CDR3 totals 16 residues. CDR1 is MNHNS and CDR2 is SASEGT in the germline V gene. V dropped 4 bases and J dropped 2; count of bases not matched to a gene: 7. Here the CDR3 DNA reads TGTGCCAGCAGTGTGACGACAGGGACCACTAATGAAAAACTGTTTTTT. This encodes CASSVTTGTTNEKLFF.